The rows below give T cell receptor beta chains drawn from one sample of a study of CD8+CD57+ T cells in acquired aplastic anemia. Each CDR3 protein is one row after TCRdb ran MiXCR on the reads. The sample includes about 200,000 distinct CDR3 sequences, 55% to 65% of them seen just once. The sample consisted of sorted CD4+, CD8+, or CD8+CD57+ T cells (not recorded which) from PBMCs. These receptor sequences come from a human donor with aplastic anemia. The CDR3 runs from the conserved cysteine through the conserved F or W. D genes are given only for firm matches. The size field is filled for only some rows; it gives once, few, many or a size class.

V	J	length	size	D	DNA	CDR3
TRBV6-1	TRBJ2-3	11	many	.	TGTGCCAGCAGTCATACAGATACGCAGTATTTT	CASSHTDTQYF
TRBV19	TRBJ2-2	16	.	.	TGTGCCAGTAGTCCCGGACACACGGTTATCACCGGGGAGCTGTTTTTT	CASSPGHTVITGELFF
TRBV7-3	TRBJ2-5	14	.	.	TGTGCCAGCAGCCACGGACGAATCCAAGAGACCCAGTACTTC	CASSHGRIQETQYF
TRBV20-1	TRBJ2-1	15	few	TRBD2	TGCAGTGCTGGACTGACTAGCGGGGGTTGGGGTGAGCAGTTCTTC	CSAGLTSGGWGEQFF
TRBV7-9	TRBJ2-7	14	few	TRBD2	TGTGCCAGCAGCTCCCTGACTAGCCGGAGCGAGCAGTACTTC	CASSSLTSRSEQYF
TRBV10-3	TRBJ2-5	15	few	.	TGTGCCATCAGTGAGTCTACAGGGAGTTGGGAGACCCAGTACTTC	CAISESTGSWETQYF
TRBV5-5	TRBJ2-1	18	.	TRBD2	TGTGCCAGCAGCCCTCGGACTAGCGGGGGGAACGCCTACAATGAGCAGTTCTTC	CASSPRTSGGNAYNEQFF
TRBV10-1	TRBJ2-2	14	.	.	TGCGCCAGCAGTTTGGACGATAAGCCCGGGGAGCTGTTTTTT	CASSLDDKPGELFF
TRBV7-6	TRBJ2-7	15	.	TRBD1	TGTGCCAGCAGCCTCGACAGGGGGCAATCCTACGAGCAGTACTTC	CASSLDRGQSYEQYF
TRBV7-2	TRBJ1-1	16	.	TRBD1	TGTGCCAGCAGCCCGTGGGACAGGGTTGTTGGCACTGAAGCTTTCTTT	CASSPWDRVVGTEAFF
TRBV25-1	TRBJ1-4	15	.	.	TGTGCCAGCAGTGAAGCAGGGGCAACTAATGAAAAACTGTTTTTT	CASSEAGATNEKLFF
TRBV10-3	TRBJ1-1	12	.	.	TGTGCCATCAGTGACTTCGACACTGAAGCTTTCTTT	CAISDFDTEAFF
TRBV10-2	TRBJ1-1	13	.	.	TGCGCCAGCAGTGAACAGGAGAACACTGAAGCTTTCTTT	CASSEQENTEAFF
TRBV7-9	TRBJ1-4	14	.	.	TGTGACACCGAAAGGGCCGCGTCGGCCGACAAACTGTTTTTT	CDTERAASADKLFF
TRBV20-1	TRBJ2-3	16	many	TRBD2	TGCAGTGCTAGAGATCTAGGGACTAGCGGGGGGTATACGCAGTATTTT	CSARDLGTSGGYTQYF
TRBV20-1	TRBJ2-7	13	.	TRBD2	TGCAGTGCTAGAGAACTAGCGGACTACGAGCAGTACTTC	CSARELADYEQYF
TRBV11-2	TRBJ2-7	13	.	.	TGTGCCAGCAGCTTAGAATCCGGCTACGAGCAGTACTTC	CASSLESGYEQYF